These 4 T cell receptor beta chains came from one sample sequenced in a study of TIL therapy for anti-PD-1-resistant metastatic lung cancer. Time point described: pre-treatment sample, taken before nivolumab and TIL therapy. The immunoSEQ assay was v3. This table comes from immunoSEQ multiplex PCR, and its TCRdb copy is limited to in-frame clones, with some not included. The sample lists just under 60,000 clones; 70% to 75% were seen once. This sample comprised blood, obtained at baseline. All receptors come from a person between 25 and 79 years old with non-small cell lung cancer.

The chain carries TRBV5-4 and TRBJ1-1; unclear D gene. The CDR3 totals 12 residues. Trimming cost V 0 bases and J 8 bases, with 8 bases left between them. Looked up from germline, CDR1 is SGHNT and CDR2 is YYREEE (reference sequence). Here the CDR3 reads CASSLAGQEAFF. The CDR3 region has the DNA TGTGCCAGCAGCTTGGCCGGGCAAGAAGCTTTCTTT.

The genes are TRBV4-1 and TRBJ2-1; TRBD2 matches at 13 bases. Germline V gene sequence: CDR1 MGHRA, CDR2 YSYEKL. With V trimmed by 6 bases and J by 7 bases, 6 bases remained unmatched. The CDR3 length is 15 residues. The chain's CDR3 is CASRGTSGKLNEQFF. DNA of the CDR3: TGCGCCAGCAGGGGGACTAGCGGGAAATTGAATGAGCAGTTCTTC.

The chain joins TRBV11-3 to TRBJ2-1; D gene unclear. With 2 bases removed from V and 10 bases from J, the gap between germline ends came to 12 bases. The germline V gene encodes CDR1 SGHNT and CDR2 YENEEA. There are 13 residues in the CDR3. CDR3 protein: CASSLTASGEQFF. CDR3 sequence (DNA): TGTGCCAGCAGCTTAACTGCGTCCGGCGAGCAGTTCTTC.

This clone showed up just once. V is TRBV4-2 and J is TRBJ2-5; no firm D call. Germline CDR1 reads LGHNA; CDR2 reads YNFKEQ. Trimming took off 3 bases at V and 5 bases at J, with 10 bases between the two ends. The CDR3 spans 13 residues. The CDR3 DNA reads as TGTGCCAGCAGCCAGAGGAACCGGGAGACCCAGTACTTC. Its protein is CASSQRNRETQYF.